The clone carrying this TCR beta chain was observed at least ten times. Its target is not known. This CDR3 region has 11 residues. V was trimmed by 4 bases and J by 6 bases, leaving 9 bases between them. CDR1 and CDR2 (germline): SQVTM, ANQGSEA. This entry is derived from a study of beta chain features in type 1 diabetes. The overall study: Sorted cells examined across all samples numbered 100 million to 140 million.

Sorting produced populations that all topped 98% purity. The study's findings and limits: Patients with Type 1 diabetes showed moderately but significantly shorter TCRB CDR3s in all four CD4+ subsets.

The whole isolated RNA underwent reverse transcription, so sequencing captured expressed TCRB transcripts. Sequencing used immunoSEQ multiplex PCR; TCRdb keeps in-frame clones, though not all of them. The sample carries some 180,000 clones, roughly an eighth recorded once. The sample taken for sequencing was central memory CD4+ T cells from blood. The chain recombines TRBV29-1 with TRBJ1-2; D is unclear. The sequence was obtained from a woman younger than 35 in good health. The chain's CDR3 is CSVGATDGYTF. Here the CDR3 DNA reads TGCAGCGTTGGAGCCACCGATGGCTACACCTTC.